The 13 T cell receptor beta chains presented below share a single source sample, sequenced in a study of blood T cell repertoires in COVID-19. TCRdb's copy holds only in-frame clones and misses some; the assay was immunoSEQ multiplex PCR. The sample records 130,000 to 150,000 clones, about 80% being singletons. Sequencing input: peripheral blood. The receptors were gathered from a human donor in a cohort sampled during active COVID-19.

This clone was recorded a few times. V gene TRBV7-2 combines with J gene TRBJ1-3; no clear D gene. V was shortened by 0 bases and J by 3 bases, with 6 bases between the two germline ends. The CDR3 sequence is 14 residues long. Germline V CDR1 and CDR2: SGHTA, FQGNSA. The CDR3 is CASSLAPGGNTIYF. The CDR3 DNA sequence: TGTGCCAGCAGCTTAGCCCCGGGTGGAAACACCATATATTTT.

The rearrangement uses TRBV28 and TRBJ2-1, with 7 bases fitting TRBD1. Germline values: CDR1 MDHEN, CDR2 SYDVKM. The CDR3 contains 13 residues. The V and J ends lost 7 bases and 5 bases, in that order; junction bases with no gene match: 5. The CDR3 sequence is CASNYRGHNEQFF. In DNA form, the CDR3 reads TGTGCCAGCAACTACAGGGGACACAATGAGCAGTTCTTC.

The V gene is TRBV19, the J gene TRBJ2-1; 7 bases map to TRBD1. V lost 7 bases to trimming and J lost 4 bases; unmatched junction nucleotides: 10. CDR1 is LNHDA and CDR2 is SQIVND in the germline V gene (reference sequence). CDR3 length: 15 residues. The DNA for the CDR3 is TGTGCCAGTAACTCTGGGACAGAGACTTACAATGAGCAGTTCTTC. This encodes CASNSGTETYNEQFF.

The table lists this clone with a count of one. The chain links TRBV11-2 to TRBJ2-3, with TRBD2 matching 7 bases. V lost 5 bases and J lost 3; bases outside the gene matches: 5. Germline CDR1 is SGHAT and CDR2 is FQNNGV. CDR3 length: 14 residues. CDR3 nucleotide sequence: TGTGCCAGCAGCCCGCGGGGGAAGACAGATACGCAGTATTTT. Translated: CASSPRGKTDTQYF.

J is TRBJ2-5 and V is TRBV28; 7 nucleotides agree with TRBD1. V lost 5 bases, J lost 5 bases, and 11 bases stayed unmatched. From germline, CDR1 is MDHEN and CDR2 SYDVKM. The CDR3 has 15 residues. The DNA for the CDR3 is TGTGCCAGCAGTCCGGGACAGTCCGAGGTGGAGACCCAGTACTTC. Translating gives CASSPGQSEVETQYF.

V is TRBV7-9 and J is TRBJ2-5; weak D call: TRBD2 (7 bases). The V end lost 5 bases, the J end lost 4 bases, and 11 bases lay between the germline ends. The CDR3 runs 13 residues. Germline CDR1 SEHNR, CDR2 FQNEAQ (reference sequence). Written as DNA, the CDR3 is TGTGCCAGCAGCCAGGGGACTACAGAGACCCAGTACTTC. Its translation: CASSQGTTETQYF. Complete variable domain (other parts from reference TRBV7-9 and TRBJ2-5): DTGVSQNPRHKITKRGQNVTFRCDPISEHNRLYWYRQTLGQGPEFLTYFQNEAQLEKSRLLSDRFSAERPKGSFSTLEIQRTEQGDSAMYLCASSQGTTETQYFGPGTRLLVL.

This clone was observed a handful of times. The chain employs TRBV5-5 and TRBJ2-7; 7 bases are shared with TRBD2. Germline values: CDR1 SGHKS, CDR2 YYEKEE (reference sequence). This CDR3 spans 14 amino acids. J lost 6 bases, V lost 1 base, and 7 bases had no gene match. The CDR3 reads CASSLLRGEGEQYV. The CDR3 region has the DNA TGTGCCAGCAGCTTGCTTCGCGGGGAGGGCGAGCAGTACGTC.

This chain connects TRBV18 to TRBJ2-3; D gene ambiguous. The CDR3 is 14 amino acids. V was pared by 4 bases and J by 6 bases, with 14 bases between. Germline values: CDR1 KGHSH, CDR2 LQKENI. CDR3 coding DNA: TGTGCCAGCTCACGCAGTTATACCGCCGATACGCAGTATTTT. As protein: CASSRSYTADTQYF.

The chain recombines TRBV5-4 with TRBJ2-1; no firm D call. Between the trimmed V and J ends, which lost 0 bases and 5 bases, there was a span of 18 bases. The length of the CDR3 is 17 residues. CDR1 SGHNT and CDR2 YYREEE come from the germline V gene (reference sequence). The CDR3 nucleotides are TGTGCCAGCAGCTTGGCCCCACAAGCGAACCCAAACAATGAGCAGTTCTTC. Its protein is CASSLAPQANPNNEQFF.

The V gene is TRBV19, the J gene TRBJ1-1; D uncertain. V lost 5 bases and J lost 1, with 11 bases in between. CDR1 is LNHDA and CDR2 is SQIVND in the germline V gene (reference sequence). This CDR3 has 14 amino acids. The CDR3 sequence is CASSAKSKNTEAFF. The CDR3 bases are TGTGCCAGTAGTGCTAAGTCAAAGAACACTGAAGCTTTCTTT.

The chain carries TRBV25-1 and TRBJ1-4; the D gene is possibly TRBD1 (6 bases). The CDR3 is 15 amino acids. The V gene lost 3 bases and the J gene lost 5 bases, with 13 bases spanning the gap. Germline values: CDR1 MGHDK, CDR2 SYGVNS. CDR3 protein: CASSDSGTPNEKLFF. CDR3 coding DNA: TGTGCCAGCAGTGACTCCGGGACACCGAATGAAAAACTGTTTTTT.

The chain has TRBV3-1 (or the pseudogene TRBV3-2) and TRBJ2-5; 9 bases match TRBD1. The J segment lost 4 bases and the V segment lost 4 bases, leaving 13 bases of the junction unmatched. The CDR3 is made up of 17 amino acids. Germline V lookup: CDR1 LGHDT, CDR2 YNNKEL (reference sequence). The CDR3 DNA reads TGTGCCAGCAGCCGGGGTAATGGACAGGGGTCCCGAGAGACCCAGTACTTC. Translation gives CASSRGNGQGSRETQYF.

The rearrangement uses TRBV7-3 and TRBJ2-1, with TRBD2 matching over 8 bases. The V segment lost 0 bases and the J segment 5 bases; nucleotides outside the gene matches: 3. CDR1 and CDR2 (germline): SGHTA, FQGTGA. The CDR3 runs to 15 residues. CDR3 sequence reads: CASSLTAGDNNEQFF. As DNA, the CDR3 is TGTGCCAGCAGCTTAACAGCGGGGGACAACAATGAGCAGTTCTTC.